This T cell receptor beta chain is drawn from a study of T cells in Graves' hyperthyroidism and ophthalmopathy (dated by TCRdb to the late 2010s). About the investigation overall: Peripheral blood samples were taken at initial diagnosis, before any treatment was given. The paper describes TCR Vbeta CDR3 sequencing of 135 peripheral blood samples, made up of roughly 45 ophthalmopathy patients, around 78 hyperthyroidism patients and 17 progressor patients. TCR V-J signatures able to tell the groups apart were searched for in a discovery cohort of 100 or so patients, of whom more than 40 had Graves' ophthalmopathy and roughly 57 had stable Graves' hyperthyroidism. The study also compared thyroid tissue and blood T-cell repertoires from a handful of Graves' hyperthyroidism patients. An independent validation cohort of 18 to 20 hyperthyroidism patients and 17 patients who later progressed to ophthalmopathy tested prospective prediction of ophthalmopathy. After blood sampling, hyperthyroidism patients were treated with methimazole at a starting dose of 30 mg daily, and ophthalmopathy patients were treated with high-dose intravenous methylprednisolone. The 100 discovery patients were randomly split 7:3 into training and test sets. What the authors observed across the whole study: Most expanded thyroid clonotypes (frequency above 0.001) were also detected in blood, suggesting blood repertoires may reflect thyroid immune responses. During validation, the model predicted progression to ophthalmopathy a median of about 6.3 months ahead of onset, with around 70% sensitivity and more than 72% specificity. In cross-validation, a model built on a 13 V-J signature told ophthalmopathy apart from stable hyperthyroidism with 85% to 90% sensitivity and about 81% specificity, and in testing the same model reached 80%/75%. Sample size was not statistically predetermined, and blinding of investigators to group allocation was not performed.

The TCR beta CDR3 regions were amplified from RNA transcripts. A first-round RT-PCR of the TCR CDR3 used the HTBI primer set with the Qiagen OneStep RT-PCR kit. Libraries were constructed in a second round of multiplex PCR, after which size selection and purification were carried out. The libraries were sequenced on an Illumina HiSeq2000 using paired-end 100 bp reads. Processing in the source paper ran as follows. SOAPnuke was used to process the raw data, throwing out any read that contained adapters or uncalled bases, had a mean Phred below 15, or lacked an exact constant-primer or identifier match. High-quality paired reads were merged with COPE v1.2.5, and unique nucleotide sequences were defined as clonotypes. Clonotypes were aligned to IMGT TRBV, TRBD and TRBJ reference segments using MiTCR v1.1. Only V-J combinations with frequency above 0.0001, covering roughly 99% of repertoires, were analysed. A TCS score was defined as the ratio between F50 (clonal expansion) and ExV (chaos), using BLOSUM62-based TCRdist between CDR3 peptides within each V-J. Welch's t-statistics and random forest reduced around 510 V-J features to roughly 13, which were used in a naive Bayes classifier (R e1071). Through fastp at Q25 and MiXCR, TCRdb rebuilt clones from the public reads, retaining in-frame beta chains. For every CDR3 protein sequence, its rows merge into one entry that carries the most common genes and DNA. The V and J calls, along with clone size, are taken from TCRdb and not from the paper's own processing. This sample comprises a few hundred thousand distinct CDR3 sequences, roughly 14% of them detected only once. The biggest ten clones account for 15% to 20% of the sample.

The CDR3 contains 16 residues, cysteine and phenylalanine counted. Only the CDR3 region is kept as DNA, spanning 48 bases read in frame from base 1. V lost 1 base and J lost 3 bases; the stretch between them is 13 bases long. For CDR1 and CDR2, the germline V gene lists SGHTS and YDEGEE. Graves' hyperthyroidism was defined as stable when no progression to ophthalmopathy occurred over 18 months of follow-up. Hyperthyroidism patients were newly diagnosed, with disease duration under 2 months, and aged 18 to 65 years. Exclusion was applied to patients with uncontrolled infections, other autoimmune diseases, pregnancy or lactation. Clinical symptoms, serum thyroxine and TRAb, thyroid ultrasound, and orbital computed tomography formed the basis for the diagnoses. Ficoll-Paque density gradient centrifugation was used to isolate PBMCs from under 11 ml of fresh peripheral blood. Total RNA was extracted with Trizol reagent, and quality was checked on an Agilent 2100 Bioanalyzer.

A remark on this clonotype: What this receptor recognizes is not known. The input lacks base qualities; no much larger clone sits a single base away.

In this chain, TRBV5-8 is recombined with TRBJ2-2; the best D guess is TRBD1, with 6 bases matching. This TCR derives from a woman between 18 and 30 years old with Graves' hyperthyroidism. Sample: blood. The CDR3 protein sequence reads: CASSLYHRADTGELFF. The bases read TGTGCCAGCAGCTTGTATCACAGGGCGGACACCGGGGAGCTGTTTTTT. Extended through the reference TRBV5-8 and TRBJ2-2 proteins, this CDR3 yields the full variable domain: EAGVTQSPTHLIKTRGQQATLRCSPISGHTSVYWYQQALGLGLQFLLWYDEGEERNRGNFPPRFSGRQFPNYSSELNVNALELEDSALYLCASSLYHRADTGELFFGEGSRLTVL.